This TCR beta chain was captured by sequencing in a study of PD-1 blockade in mismatch repair-deficient tumors. The wider study: Patients had about 13 mismatch repair-deficient cancer types and were previously treated and progressing. Regarding the study as a whole: Tumor-resident clones, often absent from pretreatment blood, expanded after pembrolizumab and then contracted.

This clone turned up a few times. What it binds is not known. Only in-frame clones appear in the TCRdb table, and some are missing; sequencing was by immunoSEQ multiplex PCR. The sample lists about 51,000 clones; 81% were seen once. The CDR3 sequence is 17 residues long. The V and J ends lost 5 bases and 0 bases, in that order; junction bases with no gene match: 8. In germline, CDR1 is LNHDA, CDR2 SQIVND (reference sequence). V and J are TRBV19 and TRBJ2-2; 8 bases are a match to TRBD1. Sequenced here: peripheral blood, sampled 20 weeks after starting pembrolizumab. The origin of this receptor is an adult with mismatch repair-deficient cancer. CDR3 region: CASSHPIQGANTGELFF. The CDR3 DNA reads as TGTGCCAGTAGTCACCCCATACAGGGGGCGAACACCGGGGAGCTGTTTTTT.